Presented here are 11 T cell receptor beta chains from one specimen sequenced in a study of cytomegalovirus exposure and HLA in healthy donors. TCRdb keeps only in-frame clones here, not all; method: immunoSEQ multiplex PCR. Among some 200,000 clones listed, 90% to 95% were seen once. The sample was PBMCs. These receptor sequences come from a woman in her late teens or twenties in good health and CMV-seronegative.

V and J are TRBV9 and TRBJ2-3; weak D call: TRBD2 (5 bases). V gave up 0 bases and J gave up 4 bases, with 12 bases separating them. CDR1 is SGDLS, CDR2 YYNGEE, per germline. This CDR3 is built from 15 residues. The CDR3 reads CASSVESSWADTQYF. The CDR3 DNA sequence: TGTGCCAGCAGCGTAGAGTCTAGCTGGGCAGATACGCAGTATTTT.

As DNA, the CDR3 is TGTGCCAGCAGCCCTAACAGGGATGGCGGCTACACCTTC. Its protein is CASSPNRDGGYTF. This chain uses TRBV14 with TRBJ1-2; D possibly corresponds to TRBD1 (6 bases). The CDR3 loop spans 13 amino acids. Germline lookup yields CDR1 SGHDN and CDR2 FVKESK. Between the trimmed V and J ends, which lost 4 bases and 8 bases, there was a span of 14 bases.

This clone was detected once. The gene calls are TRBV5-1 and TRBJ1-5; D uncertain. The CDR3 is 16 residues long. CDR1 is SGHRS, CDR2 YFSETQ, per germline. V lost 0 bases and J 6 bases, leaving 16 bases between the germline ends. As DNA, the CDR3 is TGCGCCAGCAGCTTGGGAGTTAGTGGAGACGGTCAGCCCCAGCATTTT. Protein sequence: CASSLGVSGDGQPQHF.

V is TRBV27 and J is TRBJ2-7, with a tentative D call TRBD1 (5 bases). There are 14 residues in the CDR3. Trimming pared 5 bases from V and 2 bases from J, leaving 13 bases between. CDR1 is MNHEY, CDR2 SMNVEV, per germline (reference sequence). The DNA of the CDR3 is TGTGCCAGCAGTCACCAAGGGGTCCCCTACGAGCAGTACTTC. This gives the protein CASSHQGVPYEQYF.

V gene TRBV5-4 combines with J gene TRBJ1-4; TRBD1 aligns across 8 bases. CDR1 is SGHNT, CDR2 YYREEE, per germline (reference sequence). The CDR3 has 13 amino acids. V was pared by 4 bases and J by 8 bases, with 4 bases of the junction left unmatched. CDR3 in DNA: TGTGCCAGCAGCGACAGGGGAAGCGAAAAACTGTTTTTT. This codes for CASSDRGSEKLFF.

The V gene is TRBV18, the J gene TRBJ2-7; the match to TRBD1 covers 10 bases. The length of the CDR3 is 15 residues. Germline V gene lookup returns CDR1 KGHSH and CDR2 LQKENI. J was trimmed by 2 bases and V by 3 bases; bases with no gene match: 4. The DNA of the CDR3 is TGTGCCAGCTCACCTAAGGGGACAGGGGCCTACGAGCAGTACTTC. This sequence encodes CASSPKGTGAYEQYF.

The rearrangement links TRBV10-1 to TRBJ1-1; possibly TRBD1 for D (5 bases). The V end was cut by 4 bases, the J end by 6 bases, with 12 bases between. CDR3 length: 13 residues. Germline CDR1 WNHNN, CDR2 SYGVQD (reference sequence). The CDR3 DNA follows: TGCGCCAGCAGTGGACAGCTTATCGCTGAAGCTTTCTTT. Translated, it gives CASSGQLIAEAFF.

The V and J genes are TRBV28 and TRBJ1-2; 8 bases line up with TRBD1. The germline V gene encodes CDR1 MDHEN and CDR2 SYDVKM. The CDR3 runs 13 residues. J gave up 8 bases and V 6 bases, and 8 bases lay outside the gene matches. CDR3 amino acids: CASSRDRQSGYTF. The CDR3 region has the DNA TGTGCCAGCAGCCGGGACAGGCAGTCGGGCTACACCTTC.

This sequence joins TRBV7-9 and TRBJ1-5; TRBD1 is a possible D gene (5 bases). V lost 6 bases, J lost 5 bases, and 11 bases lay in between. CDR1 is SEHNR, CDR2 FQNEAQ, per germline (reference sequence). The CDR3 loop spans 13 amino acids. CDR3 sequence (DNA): TGTGCCAGCAGAGAGTCCAGGGATCAGCCCCAGCATTTT. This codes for CASRESRDQPQHF.

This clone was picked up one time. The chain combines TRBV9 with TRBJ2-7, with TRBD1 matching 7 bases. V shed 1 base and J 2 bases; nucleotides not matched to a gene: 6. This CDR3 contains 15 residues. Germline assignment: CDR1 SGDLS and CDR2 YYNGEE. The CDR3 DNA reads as TGTGCCAGCAGCGTAATAGGGGGCCCCACCTACGAGCAGTACTTC. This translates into CASSVIGGPTYEQYF.

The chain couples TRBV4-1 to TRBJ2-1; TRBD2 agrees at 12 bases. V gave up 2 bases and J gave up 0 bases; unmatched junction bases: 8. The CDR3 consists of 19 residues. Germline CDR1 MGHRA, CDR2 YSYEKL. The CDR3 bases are TGCGCCAGCAGCCAACACGGACTAGCGGGGACCAGCTCCTACAATGAGCAGTTCTTC. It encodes CASSQHGLAGTSSYNEQFF.